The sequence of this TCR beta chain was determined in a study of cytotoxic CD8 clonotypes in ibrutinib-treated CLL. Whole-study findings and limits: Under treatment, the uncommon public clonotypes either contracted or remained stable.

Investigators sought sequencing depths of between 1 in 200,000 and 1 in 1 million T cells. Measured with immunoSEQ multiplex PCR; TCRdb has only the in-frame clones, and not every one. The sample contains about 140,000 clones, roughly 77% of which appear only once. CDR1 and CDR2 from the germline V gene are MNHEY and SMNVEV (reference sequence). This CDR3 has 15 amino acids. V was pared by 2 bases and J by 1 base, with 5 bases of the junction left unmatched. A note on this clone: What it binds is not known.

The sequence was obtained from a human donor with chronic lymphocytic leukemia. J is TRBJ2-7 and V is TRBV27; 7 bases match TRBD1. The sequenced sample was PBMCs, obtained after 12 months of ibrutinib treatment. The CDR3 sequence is CASSLGPRGSYEQYF. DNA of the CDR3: TGTGCCAGCAGTTTAGGTCCCAGGGGGTCCTACGAGCAGTACTTC.